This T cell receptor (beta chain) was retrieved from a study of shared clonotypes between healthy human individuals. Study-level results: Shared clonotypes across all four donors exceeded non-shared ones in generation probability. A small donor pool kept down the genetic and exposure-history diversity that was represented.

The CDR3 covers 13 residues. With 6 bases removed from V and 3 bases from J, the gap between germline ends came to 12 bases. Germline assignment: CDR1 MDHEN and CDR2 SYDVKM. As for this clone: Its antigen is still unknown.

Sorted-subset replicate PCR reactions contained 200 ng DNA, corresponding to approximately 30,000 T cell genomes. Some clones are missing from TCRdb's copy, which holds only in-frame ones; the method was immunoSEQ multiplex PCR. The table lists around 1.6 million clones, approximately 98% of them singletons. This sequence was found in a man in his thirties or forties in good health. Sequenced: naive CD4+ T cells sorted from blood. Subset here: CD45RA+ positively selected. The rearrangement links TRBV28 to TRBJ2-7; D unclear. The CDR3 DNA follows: TGTGCCAGCAGCCCACTCCGGTACTACGAGCAGTACTTC. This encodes CASSPLRYYEQYF.